This is a list of T cell receptor beta chains from one sample in a study of cytomegalovirus exposure and HLA in healthy donors. The method was immunoSEQ multiplex PCR; TCRdb's version includes in-frame clones alone and lacks a portion of them. The sample has 200,000 to 250,000 clones, around 78% seen once. Sequences were obtained from PBMCs. Receptor source: a boy aged 10-17 years in good health and CMV-seronegative. Both conserved end residues are trimmed from each CDR3. Fields, in order: V gene, CDR3 protein.

TRBV5-4 | ASSTDRSNYGYT
TRBV6-6 | ASSYSGGTYGYT
TRBV7-9 | ASSLELYRGYT
TRBV2 | ASSRTSGGTDTQY
TRBV5-1 | ASSLLGTSGEGGDEQY
TRBV18 | ASSPQRTGMINYGYT
TRBV11-2 | ASSLAGQRNSPLH
TRBV30 | AWSVGGSGEQF
TRBV6-1 | ASSDPPGENTEAF
TRBV4-1 | ASSSSEGGYNEQF
TRBV27 | ASSLLFGEQY
TRBV11-3 | ASSPEITDTQY
TRBV6-6 | ASSYLDRNTEAF
TRBV11-3 | ASRLAGSHEQY
TRBV7-7 | ASSLDLSDSYNEQF
TRBV7-9 | ASSLPSGGKLF
TRBV7-6 | ASSPGGLAGWGEQF
TRBV4-1 | ASSQDLDEQF
TRBV29-1 | SAQGGYGYT
TRBV7-2 | ASSFGTSGRIETQY
TRBV6-5 | ASSLSSGRASYEQY
TRBV14 | ASSQDRQGSPPGYT
TRBV7-2 | ASSFRDTSYEQY
TRBV7-3 | ASSFTSGGADNEQF
TRBV5-4 | ASSSGTGINQPQH
TRBV30 | AWSVQGFYGYT
TRBV9 | ASSVQGPNEQF
TRBV7-6 | ASSVQRGGSSYNEQF
TRBV5-1 | ASTLGGTGRLTEAF
TRBV30 | AWSVVPAGAAEQY
TRBV19 | ASSTTGAETQY
TRBV5-1 | ASSLGVGGLGEQF
TRBV5-1 | ASSPARSTYNSPLH
TRBV9 | ASSGGPWTGGGGYT
TRBV6-5 | ASSRGLTDNEQF
TRBV29-1 | SVLRGVGDTEAF
TRBV18 | ASSPGLAVQETQY
TRBV5-1 | ASSLGFYEYEQY
TRBV5-1 | ASSLRDFNSPLH
TRBV19 | ASSIDTKTGRAF
TRBV5-1 | ASSSSSGDTDTQY
TRBV6-1 | ASSAGNSNQPQH
TRBV5-1 | ASTWDRAYNEQF
TRBV30 | AWETEGNQPQH
TRBV6-5 | ASSSRGGNQPQH